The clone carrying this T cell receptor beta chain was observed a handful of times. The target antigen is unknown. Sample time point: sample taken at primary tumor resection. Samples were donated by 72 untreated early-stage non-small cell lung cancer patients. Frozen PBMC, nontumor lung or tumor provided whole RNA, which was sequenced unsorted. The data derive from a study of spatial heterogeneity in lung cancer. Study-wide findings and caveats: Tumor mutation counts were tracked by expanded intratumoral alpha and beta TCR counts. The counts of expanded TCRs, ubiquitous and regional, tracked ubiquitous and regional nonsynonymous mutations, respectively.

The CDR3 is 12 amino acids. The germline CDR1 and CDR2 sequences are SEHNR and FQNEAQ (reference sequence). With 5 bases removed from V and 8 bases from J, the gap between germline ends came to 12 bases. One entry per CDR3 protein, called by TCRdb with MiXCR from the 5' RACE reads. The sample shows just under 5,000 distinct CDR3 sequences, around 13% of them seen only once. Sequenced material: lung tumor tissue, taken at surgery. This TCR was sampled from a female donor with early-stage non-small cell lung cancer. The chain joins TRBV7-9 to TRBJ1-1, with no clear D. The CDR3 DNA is TGTGCCAGCAGCCCCTCCGTGGCGGAAGCTTTCTTT. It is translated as CASSPSVAEAFF.